This T cell receptor beta chain was observed in a study of cytomegalovirus exposure and HLA in healthy donors. About the research overall: A subsequent analysis reported that the roughly 120 validation repertoires were produced on the same platform that had also been used for the roughly 710 first-cohort repertoires. Study-level results: The authors listed roughly 150 TCR beta chains as cytomegalovirus-associated. The CMV antigen specificity of a few CMV-associated chains was confirmed through in vitro analysis.

About this clone itself: Its target is unknown.

These donors were members of the approximately 110-subject validation cohort, a group separate from the approximately 680-subject first cohort. TCRdb keeps only in-frame clones here, not all; method: immunoSEQ multiplex PCR. The sample has roughly 80,000 clones, around 94% seen once. The CDR3 extends over 14 amino acids. With 5 bases removed from V and 5 bases from J, the gap between germline ends came to 15 bases. Germline V gene lookup returns CDR1 SGHVS and CDR2 FQNEAQ. The chain links TRBV7-8 to TRBJ1-1; D not resolved. This sequence originates from a man aged 18 to 29 in good health and CMV-seronegative. The sequencing sample was made of PBMCs. CDR3 coding DNA: TGTGCCAGCAGCCTAGGACGGAGAGGGACTGAAGCTTTCTTT. Translation gives CASSLGRRGTEAFF. The entire variable domain, with the rest obtained from reference TRBV7-8 and TRBJ1-1, is as follows: GAGVSQSPRYKVAKRGQDVALRCDPISGHVSLFWYQQALGQGPEFLTYFQNEAQLDKSGLPSDRFFAERPEGSVSTLKIQRTQQEDSAVYLCASSLGRRGTEAFFGQGTRLTVV.